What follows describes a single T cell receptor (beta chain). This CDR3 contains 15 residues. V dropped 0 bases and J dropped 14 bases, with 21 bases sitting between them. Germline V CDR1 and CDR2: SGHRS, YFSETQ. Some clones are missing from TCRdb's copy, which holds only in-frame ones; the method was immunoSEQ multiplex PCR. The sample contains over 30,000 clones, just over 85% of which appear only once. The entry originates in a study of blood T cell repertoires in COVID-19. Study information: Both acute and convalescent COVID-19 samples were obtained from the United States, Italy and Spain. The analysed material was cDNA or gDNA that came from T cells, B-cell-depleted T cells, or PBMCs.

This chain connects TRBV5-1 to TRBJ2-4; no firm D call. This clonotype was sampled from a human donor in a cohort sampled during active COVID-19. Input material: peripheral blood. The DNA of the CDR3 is TGCGCCAGCAGCTTGGACAAAGAGGAAGGCGGCAATGAGTACTTC. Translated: CASSLDKEEGGNEYF.